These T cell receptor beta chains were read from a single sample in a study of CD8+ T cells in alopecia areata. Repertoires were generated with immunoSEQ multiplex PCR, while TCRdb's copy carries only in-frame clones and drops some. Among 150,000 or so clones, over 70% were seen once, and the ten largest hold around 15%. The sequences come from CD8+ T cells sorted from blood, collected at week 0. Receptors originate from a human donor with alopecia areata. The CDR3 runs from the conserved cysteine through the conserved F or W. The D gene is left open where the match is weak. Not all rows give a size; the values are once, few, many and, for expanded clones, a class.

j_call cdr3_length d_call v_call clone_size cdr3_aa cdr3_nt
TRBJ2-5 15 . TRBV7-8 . CASSQAPTDQETQYF TGTGCCAGCAGCCAAGCCCCGACGGACCAAGAGACCCAGTACTTC
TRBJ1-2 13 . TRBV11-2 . CASSEWTDYGYTF TGTGCCAGCAGCGAATGGACGGACTATGGCTACACCTTC
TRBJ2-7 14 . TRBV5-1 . CASSLGQGSYEQYF TGCGCCAGCAGCTTGGGGCAGGGTTCCTACGAGCAGTACTTC
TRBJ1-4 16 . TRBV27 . CASSLGGTATNEKLFF TGTGCCAGCAGTTTGGGTGGAACAGCAACTAATGAAAAACTGTTTTTT
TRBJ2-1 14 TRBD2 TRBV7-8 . CAIQTSGAYNEQFF TGTGCCATCCAAACTAGCGGGGCGTACAATGAGCAGTTCTTC
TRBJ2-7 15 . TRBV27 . CASSLSSGAEYEQYF TGTGCCAGCAGTTTATCCTCCGGGGCAGAGTACGAGCAGTACTTC
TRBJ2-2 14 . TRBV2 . CASSVGINTGELFF TGTGCCAGCAGTGTGGGAATTAACACCGGGGAGCTGTTTTTT
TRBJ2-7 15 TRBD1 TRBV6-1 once CASSEVGTGIYEQYF TGTGCCAGCAGTGAGGTGGGGACAGGGATCTACGAGCAGTACTTC
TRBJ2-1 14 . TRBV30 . CAWSRGSSYNEQFF TGTGCCTGGAGCCGGGGGAGCTCCTACAATGAGCAGTTCTTC
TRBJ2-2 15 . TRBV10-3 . CAISESSSGAGELFF TGTGCCATCAGTGAGTCGAGTAGTGGCGCCGGGGAGCTGTTTTTT
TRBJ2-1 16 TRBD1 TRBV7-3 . CASSSLPRDRDNEQFF TGTGCCAGCAGCTCGCTCCCACGGGACAGGGACAATGAGCAGTTCTTC
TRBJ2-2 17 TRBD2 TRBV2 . CASRNRGAGANTGELFF TGTGCCAGCAGAAACCGCGGGGCGGGGGCGAACACCGGGGAGCTGTTTTTT
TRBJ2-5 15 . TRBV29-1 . CSVDGWDGDQETQYF TGCAGCGTTGATGGATGGGACGGAGACCAAGAGACCCAGTACTTC
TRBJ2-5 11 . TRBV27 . CASRRGETQYF TGTGCCAGCAGGAGGGGTGAGACCCAGTACTTC
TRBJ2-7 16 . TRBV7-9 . CASSLPGRGTLGEQYF TGTGCCAGCAGCTTACCCGGCAGGGGAACTTTGGGAGAGCAGTACTTC
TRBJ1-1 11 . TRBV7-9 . CASTIGLGAFF TGTGCCAGCACAATTGGCCTAGGGGCTTTCTTT
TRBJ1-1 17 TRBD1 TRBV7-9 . CASSQQTTGTRVGEAFF TGTGCCAGCAGCCAACAAACGACAGGGACCAGGGTGGGCGAAGCTTTCTTT
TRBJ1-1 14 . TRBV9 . CASSVGSGNTEAFF TGTGCCAGCAGCGTAGGATCAGGGAACACTGAAGCTTTCTTT
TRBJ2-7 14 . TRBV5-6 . CASSPGGASYEQYF TGTGCCAGCAGCCCGGGGGGCGCAAGCTACGAGCAGTACTTC
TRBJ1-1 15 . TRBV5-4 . CASSLEEGTNTEAFF TGTGCCAGCAGCTTGGAAGAGGGGACGAACACTGAAGCTTTCTTT
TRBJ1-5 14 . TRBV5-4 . CASSSDIQGQPQHF TGTGCCAGCAGCTCTGACATCCAGGGGCAGCCCCAGCATTTT
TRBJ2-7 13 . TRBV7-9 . CASRFQGSYEQYF TGTGCCAGCAGGTTCCAGGGCTCCTACGAGCAGTACTTC
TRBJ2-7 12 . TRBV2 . CAYTSNTYEQYF TGTGCCTACACATCGAATACTTACGAGCAGTACTTC
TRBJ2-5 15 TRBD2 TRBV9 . CASSVVGLVGETQYF TGTGCCAGCAGCGTAGTGGGACTAGTCGGGGAGACCCAGTACTTC
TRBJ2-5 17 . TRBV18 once CASSPDYREVESETQYF TGTGCCAGCTCACCGGACTACAGGGAAGTTGAGTCAGAGACCCAGTACTTC
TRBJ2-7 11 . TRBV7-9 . CASENSYEQYF TGTGCCAGCGAGAACTCCTACGAGCAGTACTTC
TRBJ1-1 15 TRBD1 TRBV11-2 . CASSFSRQGATEAFF TGTGCCAGCAGCTTTTCAAGACAGGGGGCCACTGAAGCTTTCTTT
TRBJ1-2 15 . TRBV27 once CASSWTVSSSYGYTF TGTGCCAGCAGTTGGACAGTTTCTTCTTCCTATGGCTACACCTTC
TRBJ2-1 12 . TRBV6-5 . CASYAFGGEQFF TGTGCCAGCTACGCGTTCGGAGGTGAGCAGTTCTTC
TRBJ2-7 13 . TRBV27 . CASGRTDNYEQYF TGTGCCAGCGGGAGGACGGACAACTACGAGCAGTACTTC
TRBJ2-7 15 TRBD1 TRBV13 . CASSTRDRGQGEQYF TGTGCCAGCAGCACCCGGGACAGGGGGCAAGGGGAGCAGTACTTC
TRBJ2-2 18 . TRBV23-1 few CASSQSLRAGRATGELFF TGCGCCAGCAGTCAAAGTCTTAGGGCAGGGCGTGCCACCGGGGAGCTGTTTTTT
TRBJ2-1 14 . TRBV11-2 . CASSLAFVPNEQFF TGTGCCAGCAGCTTAGCGTTTGTGCCCAATGAGCAGTTCTTC
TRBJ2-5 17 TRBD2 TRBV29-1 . CSVEDGKASGSSETQYF TGCAGCGTTGAAGATGGGAAGGCTAGCGGGAGTTCAGAGACCCAGTACTTC
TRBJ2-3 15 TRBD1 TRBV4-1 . CASSQARGLTDTQYF TGCGCCAGCAGCCAAGCAAGGGGGCTTACAGATACGCAGTATTTT
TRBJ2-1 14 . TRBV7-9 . CASSLGREINEQFF TGTGCCAGCAGCTTGGGCAGGGAAATCAATGAGCAGTTCTTC
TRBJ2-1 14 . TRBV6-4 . CASSILPGSDEQFF TGTGCCAGCAGCATCCTGCCAGGGTCGGATGAGCAGTTCTTC
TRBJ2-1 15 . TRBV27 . CASSFGAGPFNEQFF TGTGCCAGCAGTTTTGGGGCGGGACCCTTCAATGAGCAGTTCTTC
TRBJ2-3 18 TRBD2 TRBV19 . CASNPLPGLAGGSDTQYF TGTGCCAGTAATCCCCTCCCCGGACTAGCGGGAGGATCAGATACGCAGTATTTT
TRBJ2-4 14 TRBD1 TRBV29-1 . CSVEADGTGGIQYF TGCAGCGTTGAAGCAGATGGGACAGGGGGCATTCAGTACTTC
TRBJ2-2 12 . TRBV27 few CASSFSAGELFF TGTGCCAGCAGTTTCAGCGCCGGGGAGCTGTTTTTT
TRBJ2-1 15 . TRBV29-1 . CSTEMGPREGNEQFF TGCAGCACCGAGATGGGACCGCGGGAAGGGAATGAGCAGTTCTTC
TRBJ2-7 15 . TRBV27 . CASSYGLTGSYEQYF TGTGCCAGCAGTTATGGCCTTACAGGGTCCTACGAGCAGTACTTC
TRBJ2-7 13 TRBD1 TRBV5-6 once CASSLGTGYEQYF TGTGCCAGCAGCCTAGGGACAGGCTACGAGCAGTACTTC
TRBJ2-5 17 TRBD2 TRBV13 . CASSSTTSGRALETQYF TGTGCCAGCAGCTCGACGACTAGCGGGAGAGCGCTCGAGACCCAGTACTTC
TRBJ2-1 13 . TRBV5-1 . CASSDPTGDEQFF TGCGCCAGCAGCGACCCCACGGGGGATGAGCAGTTCTTC
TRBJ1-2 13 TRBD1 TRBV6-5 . CASSYRDSWGYTF TGTGCCAGCAGTTACCGGGACAGTTGGGGCTACACCTTC
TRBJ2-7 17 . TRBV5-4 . CASSLGTPGGHTYEQYF TGTGCCAGCAGCTTGGGCACTCCCGGGGGACATACCTACGAGCAGTACTTC
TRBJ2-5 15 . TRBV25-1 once CASSEYSRGRETQYF TGTGCCAGCAGTGAATATTCCAGGGGCCGGGAGACCCAGTACTTC
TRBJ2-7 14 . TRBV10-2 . CASSEHRGPYEQYF TGCGCCAGCAGTGAACACCGAGGGCCCTACGAGCAGTACTTC
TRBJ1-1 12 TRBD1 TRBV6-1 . CATLTGITEAFF TGTGCCACTTTGACAGGGATCACTGAAGCTTTCTTT
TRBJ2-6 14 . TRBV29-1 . CSVDVGSGANVLTF TGCAGCGTTGACGTAGGATCCGGGGCCAACGTCCTGACTTTC
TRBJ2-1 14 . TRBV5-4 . CASSSGLSWGEQFF TGTGCCAGCAGCTCCGGGCTATCGTGGGGCGAGCAGTTCTTC
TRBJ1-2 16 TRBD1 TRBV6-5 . CASSYSPGTGNYGYTF TGTGCCAGCAGTTACTCGCCCGGGACAGGGAACTATGGCTACACCTTC
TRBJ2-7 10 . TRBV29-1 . CSVAAHEQYF TGCAGCGTTGCGGCACACGAGCAGTACTTC
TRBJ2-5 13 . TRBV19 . CASSPQFKETQYF TGTGCCAGTAGTCCGCAATTCAAAGAGACCCAGTACTTC
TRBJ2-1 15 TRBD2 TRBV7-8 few CASSEERGGRNEQFF TGTGCCAGCAGCGAAGAGCGGGGGGGCCGAAATGAGCAGTTCTTC
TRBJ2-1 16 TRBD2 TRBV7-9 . CASHGERGAPYNEQFF TGTGCCAGCCATGGTGAGCGGGGGGCGCCGTACAATGAGCAGTTCTTC